The 31 T cell receptor beta chains listed next were all sequenced from one sample in a study of technical replicates of blood from several donors. Profiling relied on immunoSEQ multiplex PCR, and the TCRdb table lists in-frame clones only, not all of them. Of about 80,000 clones listed, 95% to 98% are singletons. The sample consisted of T cells isolated from PBMCs. Receptor source: a human donor in good health.

V usage is TRBV11-2 and J usage is TRBJ2-1; possible D gene TRBD2, 5 bases. Trimming left V 0 bases short and J 10 bases short, with 10 bases between. Germline CDR1 and CDR2: SGHAT and FQNNGV. This CDR3 has 13 amino acids. CDR3 coding DNA: TGTGCCAGCAGCTTAGATTTGGCGGGCGAGCAGTTCTTC. Translated: CASSLDLAGEQFF.

This chain connects TRBV27 to TRBJ2-3; no reliable D call. CDR1 and CDR2 (germline): MNHEY, SMNVEV (reference sequence). This CDR3 is built from 11 residues. V dropped 6 bases and J dropped 6 bases, with 7 bases sitting between them. CDR3 nucleotides: TGTGCCAGCAGCCTTCGGGATACGCAGTATTTT. Its protein is CASSLRDTQYF.

This chain uses TRBV28 with TRBJ2-1; 7 bases map to TRBD2. Germline values: CDR1 MDHEN, CDR2 SYDVKM. CDR3 length: 16 residues. Germline trimming cut 8 bases from V and 4 bases from J; bases unmatched to any gene: 14. Here the CDR3 reads CASGSSSGGRYNEQFF. In nucleotides, the CDR3 is TGTGCCAGCGGCTCCTCTAGCGGCGGAAGATACAATGAGCAGTTCTTC. Based on the CDR3 plus reference TRBV28 and TRBJ2-1, the full variable domain is DVKVTQSSRYLVKRTGEKVFLECVQDMDHENMFWYRQDPGLGLRLIYFSYDVKMKEKGDIPEGYSVSREKKERFSLILESASTNQTSMYLCASGSSSGGRYNEQFFGPGTRLTVL.

Note on this clone: One junction end disagrees with the germline gene, perhaps due to a read error. The rearrangement uses TRBV27 and TRBJ1-5; 8 positions agree with TRBD1. Looked up from germline, CDR1 is MNHEY and CDR2 is SMNVEV (reference sequence). This CDR3 is built from 15 residues. The CDR3 nucleotides read TGTGCCAGCAGCCCATCACCAGGGGGCAAACAGCCCCAGCATTTT. Its protein is CASSPSPGGKQPQHF.

V gene TRBV28 combines with J gene TRBJ2-7, with D perhaps matching TRBD2 (5 bases). CDR1 and CDR2 from the germline V gene are MDHEN and SYDVKM. The CDR3 sequence is 13 residues long. The ends were cut back, 4 bases at V and 4 bases at J, with 11 bases in the middle. The CDR3 nucleotides are TGTGCCAGCAGTTCCGGGAATCGATACGAGCAGTACTTC. Amino acids: CASSSGNRYEQYF.

The rearrangement joins TRBV28 to TRBJ2-3; 7 bases match TRBD1. CDR3 length: 19 amino acids. In germline, CDR1 is MDHEN, CDR2 SYDVKM. V lost 6 bases and J lost 4; bases outside the gene matches: 22. In DNA, the CDR3 is TGTGCCAGCAGCCCAAACCCCCCAGCGCAACGAGGGGGCCCAGATACGCAGTATTTT. Amino acids: CASSPNPPAQRGGPDTQYF. Variable domain in full (rest from reference TRBV28 and TRBJ2-3): DVKVTQSSRYLVKRTGEKVFLECVQDMDHENMFWYRQDPGLGLRLIYFSYDVKMKEKGDIPEGYSVSREKKERFSLILESASTNQTSMYLCASSPNPPAQRGGPDTQYFGPGTRLTVL.

This chain uses TRBV7-8 with TRBJ2-4, with TRBD2 matching over 9 bases. There are 17 residues in the CDR3. V lost 5 bases to trimming and J lost 8 bases; unmatched junction nucleotides: 16. CDR1 and CDR2 from the germline V gene are SGHVS and FQNEAQ. The CDR3, as DNA: TGTGCCAGCAGCCGTCTAGATAGCGGGAGTTACGGGGACATTCAGTACTTC. It yields the protein CASSRLDSGSYGDIQYF. Supplemented by reference TRBV7-8 and TRBJ2-4, the full variable domain reads GAGVSQSPRYKVAKRGQDVALRCDPISGHVSLFWYQQALGQGPEFLTYFQNEAQLDKSGLPSDRFFAERPEGSVSTLKIQRTQQEDSAVYLCASSRLDSGSYGDIQYFGAGTRLSVL.

The gene calls are TRBV2 and TRBJ1-5, with D unresolved. Trimming left V 7 bases short and J 4 bases short, with 17 bases between. The V gene's germline CDR1 is SNHLY and CDR2 FYNNEI. This CDR3 region has 15 residues. The CDR3 reads CASTPQLGDNQPQHF. The CDR3 region has the DNA TGTGCCAGCACCCCCCAGTTAGGAGATAATCAGCCCCAGCATTTT.

The chain recombines TRBV9 with TRBJ2-1; the D gene is possibly TRBD1 (5 bases). The V end was cut by 1 base, the J end by 8 bases, with 16 bases between. The CDR3 has 15 amino acids. Germline values: CDR1 SGDLS, CDR2 YYNGEE. CDR3 sequence reads: CASSVMAGLRDEQFF. DNA for the CDR3: TGTGCCAGCAGCGTAATGGCAGGGCTCAGGGATGAGCAGTTCTTC.

The gene calls are TRBV29-1 and TRBJ1-4, with 8 bases that match TRBD1. J was trimmed by 3 bases and V by 7 bases; bases with no gene match: 10. Germline CDR1 SQVTM, CDR2 ANQGSEA. This CDR3 contains 15 residues. The CDR3 nucleotides read TGCAGCGGCCGAGGACAGGGAATCTCTAATGAAAAACTGTTTTTT. Translating gives CSGRGQGISNEKLFF. Full variable domain (rest looked up from reference TRBV29-1 and TRBJ1-4): SAVISQKPSRDICQRGTSLTIQCQVDSQVTMMFWYRQQPGQSLTLIATANQGSEATYESGFVIDKFPISRPNLTFSTLTVSNMSPEDSSIYLCSGRGQGISNEKLFFGSGTQLSVL.

The chain uses TRBV29-1 and TRBJ2-2; 12 nucleotides agree with TRBD2. Trimming removed 4 bases from V and 10 bases from J; junction bases left unmatched: 7. CDR3 length: 14 residues. Germline loops: CDR1 SQVTM, CDR2 ANQGSEA. The CDR3 region is CSVARLAGEMELFF. The CDR3 DNA reads TGCAGCGTTGCTCGACTAGCGGGAGAGATGGAGCTGTTTTTT.

This chain joins TRBV7-9 and TRBJ1-2, with no clear D. The CDR3 loop spans 12 amino acids. Trimming shortened V by 11 bases and J by 1 base, and 11 bases separated the two germline ends. CDR1 SEHNR and CDR2 FQNEAQ come from the germline V gene (reference sequence). The CDR3 here is CALGGSNYGYTF. CDR3 bases: TGTGCCCTGGGAGGCAGTAACTATGGCTACACCTTC.

J is TRBJ2-2 and V is TRBV10-1; unclear D gene. The CDR3 sequence is 15 residues long. Germline assignment: CDR1 WNHNN and CDR2 SYGVQD (reference sequence). The V and J ends lost 3 bases and 0 bases respectively, with 8 bases between them. In DNA, the CDR3 is TGCGCCAGCAGTGAAGTAACTACGAACACCGGGGAGCTGTTTTTT. Residues: CASSEVTTNTGELFF.

J is TRBJ1-1 and V is TRBV6-5; 7 positions agree with TRBD1. The trim removed 7 bases at V and 4 bases at J, leaving 6 bases unmatched. CDR3 size: 13 residues. The germline CDR1 and CDR2 sequences are MNHEY and SVGAGI. CDR3 DNA sequence: TGTGCCAGCAAACTTACAGGGGCCACTGAAGCTTTCTTT. It yields the protein CASKLTGATEAFF.

The V and J genes are TRBV7-6 and TRBJ1-4; 9 bases line up with TRBD1. The CDR3 totals 17 residues. In germline, CDR1 is SGHVS, CDR2 FNYEAQ. V dropped 6 bases and J dropped 0; count of bases not matched to a gene: 8. The CDR3 DNA is TGTGCCAGCAGTTTCGGGACAGGGAACCCAACTAATGAAAAACTGTTTTTT. Translation gives CASSFGTGNPTNEKLFF. The variable domain in full, with the rest retrieved from reference TRBV7-6 and TRBJ1-4, is GAGVSQSPRYKVTKRGQDVALRCDPISGHVSLYWYRQALGQGPEFLTYFNYEAQQDKSGLPNDRFSAERPEGSISTLTIQRTEQRDSAMYRCASSFGTGNPTNEKLFFGSGTQLSVL.

The chain couples TRBV25-1 to TRBJ1-2; 10 nucleotides line up with TRBD1. CDR1 and CDR2 (germline): MGHDK, SYGVNS. V lost 7 bases to trimming and J lost 7 bases; unmatched junction nucleotides: 3. CDR3 size: 12 residues. The CDR3 nucleotides read TGTGCCAGCATGACAGGGGGCTTTGGCTACACCTTC. This gives the protein CASMTGGFGYTF.

The genes are TRBV6-5 and TRBJ1-1; D perhaps matches TRBD1 (6 bases). V was cut by 2 bases and J by 4 bases, with 11 bases left in between. From germline, CDR1 is MNHEY and CDR2 SVGAGI. This CDR3 has 14 residues. The DNA for the CDR3 is TGTGCCAGCAGTTACACCCAGGGGAGCACTGAAGCTTTCTTT. Amino acids: CASSYTQGSTEAFF.

This clone was observed a single time. J is TRBJ2-4 and V is TRBV11-2, with 15 nucleotides matching TRBD2. The germline CDR1 and CDR2 sequences are SGHAT and FQNNGV. V was pared by 6 bases and J by 1 base, with 7 bases of the junction left unmatched. CDR3 length: 18 amino acids. The CDR3 DNA is TGTGCCAGCAGGGGACTAGCGGGAGGTCCCGGGGCCAAAAACATTCAGTACTTC. Protein sequence: CASRGLAGGPGAKNIQYF.

J is TRBJ2-7 and V is TRBV5-6, with 9 bases matching TRBD2. CDR1 is SGHDT, CDR2 YYEEEE, per germline. V shed 0 bases and J 0 bases; nucleotides not matched to a gene: 4. The CDR3 totals 16 residues. The CDR3 is CASSLGGTSLSYEQYF. The CDR3 coding sequence is TGTGCCAGCAGCTTGGGGGGGACTAGCCTCTCCTACGAGCAGTACTTC.

The CDR3 loop reads CASTIQGLGQPQHF. For the CDR3, the DNA is TGTGCCAGCACCATACAGGGGCTGGGCCAGCCCCAGCATTTT. V usage is TRBV28 and J usage is TRBJ1-5, with 7 bases aligning to TRBD1. Germline V gene sequence: CDR1 MDHEN, CDR2 SYDVKM. The CDR3 loop spans 14 amino acids. Trimming took 7 bases from V and 7 from J; bases not matched to a gene: 10.

The chain uses TRBV5-6 and TRBJ1-5; possible D gene TRBD1, 5 bases. The CDR3 consists of 13 residues. Looked up from germline, CDR1 is SGHDT and CDR2 is YYEEEE. Trimming left V 4 bases short and J 11 bases short, with 16 bases between. The CDR3: CASSRVGGEAQHF. The CDR3 nucleotides are TGTGCCAGCAGCCGGGTGGGGGGAGAGGCCCAGCATTTT.

The rearrangement links TRBV14 to TRBJ2-1, with 8 bases that match TRBD2. CDR3 length: 14 amino acids. V shed 1 base, J shed 8 bases, and the junction held 4 bases outside the gene matches. The germline V gene has CDR1 SGHDN and CDR2 FVKESK. The CDR3 DNA reads TGTGCCAGCAGCCAAGCGGGACTAGTGGATGAGCAGTTCTTC. This encodes CASSQAGLVDEQFF.

The genes are TRBV5-5 and TRBJ1-1; unclear D gene. The CDR3 runs to 13 residues. Germline CDR1 reads SGHKS; CDR2 reads YYEKEE (reference sequence). V gave up 4 bases and J gave up 4 bases, with 11 bases separating them. The CDR3 here is CASSRRESTEAFF. CDR3 sequence (DNA): TGTGCCAGCAGCCGCCGGGAAAGCACTGAAGCTTTCTTT. Filled out from reference TRBV5-5 and TRBJ1-1, the complete variable domain reads DAGVTQSPTHLIKTRGQQVTLRCSPISGHKSVSWYQQVLGQGPQFIFQYYEKEERGRGNFPDRFSARQFPNYSSELNVNALLLGDSALYLCASSRRESTEAFFGQGTRLTVV.

This chain links TRBV9 with TRBJ1-2; TRBD1 might be the D (6 bases). Germline loops: CDR1 SGDLS, CDR2 YYNGEE. Trimming cost V 2 bases and J 2 bases, with 7 bases left between them. The CDR3 totals 13 residues. The CDR3 region has the DNA TGTGCCAGCAGCGTGAGGGGGAACTATGGCTACACCTTC. Translating gives CASSVRGNYGYTF.

The chain carries TRBV4-2 and TRBJ2-2, with D maybe TRBD2 (6 bases). CDR3 length: 17 amino acids. Germline CDR1 is LGHNA and CDR2 is YNFKEQ. Deletions cut 1 base from V and 6 bases from J, with 18 bases between. CDR3 residues: CASSQADSRTTSGELFF. The CDR3 DNA follows: TGTGCCAGCAGCCAAGCCGATAGCCGGACTACCTCCGGGGAGCTGTTTTTT.

This clone was seen once. This sequence joins TRBV5-4 and TRBJ2-4, with 10 positions matching TRBD2. This CDR3 comprises 18 residues. The V and J ends lost 5 bases and 3 bases, in that order; junction bases with no gene match: 14. CDR1 and CDR2 (germline): SGHNT, YYREEE (reference sequence). For the CDR3, the DNA is TGTGCCAGCAGTATAGAAGGGGCTAGCGGGAGTCTCAAAAACATTCAGTACTTC. This sequence encodes CASSIEGASGSLKNIQYF.

This rearrangement joins TRBV30 to TRBJ1-5; maybe TRBD1 (5 bases). The length of the CDR3 is 13 residues. V gave up 1 base and J gave up 1 base, with 5 bases separating them. CDR1 is GTSNPN, CDR2 SVGIG, per germline (reference sequence). The CDR3 region is CAWSGQSNQPQHF. In DNA form, the CDR3 reads TGTGCCTGGAGTGGACAGAGCAATCAGCCCCAGCATTTT. Looking up the rest from reference TRBV30 and TRBJ1-5 gives the full variable domain: SQTIHQWPATLVQPVGSPLSLECTVEGTSNPNLYWYRQAAGRGLQLLFYSVGIGQISSEVPQNLSASRPQDRQFILSSKKLLLSDSGFYLCAWSGQSNQPQHFGDGTRLSIL.

This rearrangement joins TRBV19 to TRBJ1-2; D is perhaps TRBD1 (6 bases). CDR3 length: 13 amino acids. Germline assignment: CDR1 LNHDA and CDR2 SQIVND (reference sequence). Trimming removed 8 bases from V and 5 bases from J, with 15 bases in between. In nucleotides, the CDR3 is TGTGCCAGTGCAGGGGCGAGGTTATATGGCTACACCTTC. Its protein product is CASAGARLYGYTF.

In its sample, this clone was seen a few times. The CDR3 bases are TGTGCCAGCAGCCCACTAGCGGGAGCATACAATGAGCAGTTCTTC. It codes for CASSPLAGAYNEQFF. The chain uses TRBV14 and TRBJ2-1, with 11 bases aligning to TRBD2. The ends lost 4 bases at V and 4 bases at J; junction bases unmatched: 3. This CDR3 region has 15 residues. Germline V CDR1 and CDR2: SGHDN, FVKESK.

The CDR3 DNA sequence: TGTGCCAGCAGTTGGGGGACAGGGGAAGGAGAAAAACTGTTTTTT. This sequence encodes CASSWGTGEGEKLFF. J is TRBJ1-4 and V is TRBV6-5; 10 bases align to TRBD1. Germline lookup yields CDR1 MNHEY and CDR2 SVGAGI. This CDR3 has 15 residues. Germline trimming cut 4 bases from V and 8 bases from J; bases unmatched to any gene: 7.

This clone was recorded once. V is TRBV18 and J is TRBJ1-1; no clear D. Trimming pared 3 bases from V and 4 bases from J, leaving 18 bases between. This CDR3 has 16 amino acids. CDR1 and CDR2 (germline): KGHSH, LQKENI. The CDR3: CASSPQTAEAGTEAFF. CDR3 coding DNA: TGTGCCAGCTCACCGCAAACAGCGGAGGCGGGCACTGAAGCTTTCTTT.